The count of the clone carrying this T cell receptor (beta chain) is one. Its antigen is still unknown. The protocol was immunoSEQ multiplex PCR, while the TCRdb copy is restricted to in-frame clones and leaves out a portion. This sample carries more than 300,000 clones, about 86% of them seen once, and the ten largest clones take around 2%. Germline V gives CDR1 MNHEY, CDR2 SMNVEV (reference sequence). The V end was cut by 4 bases, the J end by 3 bases, with 6 bases between. This CDR3 is built from 12 residues. This sample's treatment: some 20 received Ad26.COV2.S at low or high dose, single or two shots; a few received placebo; per-sample allocation not given. After the first vaccine or placebo injection, samples were drawn on day 63. This entry belongs to a study of Ad26.COV2.S vaccination and SARS-CoV-2 variants. Study-wide background: Participants got Ad26.COV2.S intramuscularly, once or twice 56 days apart. Study-wide points: Across vaccine and placebo recipients, the breadth of non-spike TCRs was similar.

The chain has TRBV27 and TRBJ1-1; D remains unclear. The sequence was obtained from a person aged 18-60 years who received the Ad26.COV2.S COVID-19 vaccine or a placebo. The source was peripheral blood, collected in a trial of Ad26.COV2.S vaccine versus placebo. In DNA, the CDR3 is TGTGCCAGCAGTTCGAGAGACACTGAAGCTTTCTTT. The encoded protein is CASSSRDTEAFF.